The 4 T cell receptor beta chains below come from one sample, sequenced in a study of cytomegalovirus exposure and HLA in healthy donors. The PCR contained 60 Vbeta and 13 Jbeta primers. This table comes from immunoSEQ multiplex PCR, and its TCRdb copy is limited to in-frame clones, with some not included. The sample comprises 120,000 or so clones, around 75% of which are singletons, and 9% to 9.5% rests with the top ten. The source material was PBMCs. The receptor set was obtained from a woman aged 45 to 65 in good health and CMV-seropositive.

The CDR3 DNA is TGTGCCAGCAGCTTAGGGGCGGACAGGGAGAACTACGAGCAGTACTTC. It is translated as CASSLGADRENYEQYF. The chain couples TRBV11-3 to TRBJ2-7, with 8 bases matching TRBD1. The V segment lost 1 base and the J segment 3 bases; nucleotides outside the gene matches: 8. The CDR3 covers 16 residues. Germline CDR1 SGHNT, CDR2 YENEEA.

The CDR3 DNA follows: TGTGCCAGCAGTTACTCATCGGGAGAAAGCTATGAGCAGTTCTTC. Its protein is CASSYSSGESYEQFF. This rearrangement joins TRBV6-5 to TRBJ2-1; a possible D gene is TRBD2 (6 bases). From germline, CDR1 is MNHEY and CDR2 SVGAGI. The CDR3 loop spans 15 amino acids. V was cut by 0 bases and J by 8 bases, with 14 bases left in between.

V gene TRBV9 combines with J gene TRBJ2-3; the D is unclear. There are 14 residues in the CDR3. V lost 0 bases and J 6 bases, leaving 11 bases between the germline ends. Looked up from germline, CDR1 is SGDLS and CDR2 is YYNGEE. CDR3 region: CASSVASSSDTQYF. CDR3 sequence (DNA): TGTGCCAGCAGCGTAGCTAGTTCATCGGATACGCAGTATTTT.

This chain joins TRBV7-9 and TRBJ2-2, with TRBD1 matching 9 bases. CDR3 size: 14 residues. Germline assignment: CDR1 SEHNR and CDR2 FQNEAQ (reference sequence). V lost 1 base to trimming and J lost 7 bases; unmatched junction nucleotides: 1. The CDR3 DNA follows: TGTGCCAGCAGCTTAGGGACAGGGGACGGGGAGCTGTTTTTT. Protein product: CASSLGTGDGELFF.